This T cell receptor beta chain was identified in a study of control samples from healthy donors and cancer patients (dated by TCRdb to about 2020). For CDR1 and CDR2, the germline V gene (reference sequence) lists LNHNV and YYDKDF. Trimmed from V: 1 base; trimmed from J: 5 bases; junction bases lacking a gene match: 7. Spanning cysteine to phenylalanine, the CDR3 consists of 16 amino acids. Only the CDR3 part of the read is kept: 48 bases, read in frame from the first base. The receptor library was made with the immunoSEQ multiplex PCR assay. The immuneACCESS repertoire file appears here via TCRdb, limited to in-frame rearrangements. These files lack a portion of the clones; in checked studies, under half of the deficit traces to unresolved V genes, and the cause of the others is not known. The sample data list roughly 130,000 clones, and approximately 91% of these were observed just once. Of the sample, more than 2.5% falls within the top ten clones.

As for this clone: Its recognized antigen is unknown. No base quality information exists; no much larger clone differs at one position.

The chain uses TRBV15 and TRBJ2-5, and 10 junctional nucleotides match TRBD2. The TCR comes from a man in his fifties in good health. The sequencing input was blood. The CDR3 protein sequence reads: CATSRGERGGIETQYF. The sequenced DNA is TGTGCCACCAGCAGAGGGGAGCGGGGGGGAATTGAGACCCAGTACTTC.